This TCR beta chain was found in a study of T cells after yellow fever vaccination. Study overall: Preparation used SMART-Seq v4 Ultra Low Input for the low-cell-number fractions.

The authors made TCR cDNA by 5'RACE template switching, adding a universal primer site and UMIs. MiXCR, applied by TCRdb to the 5' RACE reads, yields one record per CDR3 protein. The sample holds tens of thousands of distinct CDR3 sequences, more than 6.5% seen once. Study outcomes and limitations: Peaking faster, on day 5 versus 15, the secondary response was nonetheless weaker. Clones from primary vaccination mostly reappeared after the booster (approximately 95% CD4, approximately 86% CD8).

This clonotype was seen a handful of times. This receptor was obtained from a man aged 18-30 years who received the YFV17D yellow fever vaccine. The source material was CD8+ T cells not binding an NS4B(214-222) dextramer, sorted from PBMCs, sampled more than 35 days after the first yellow fever vaccination.

CDR3 loop: CASSLFTSGGALDEQFF. CDR3 nucleotides: TGTGCCAGCAGTTTATTCACTAGCGGGGGGGCCCTGGACGAGCAGTTCTTC. The V gene is TRBV27, the J gene TRBJ2-1, with 13 bases that match TRBD2. V lost 1 base and J lost 10; bases outside the gene matches: 10. This CDR3 has 17 residues. Looked up from germline, CDR1 is MNHEY and CDR2 is SMNVEV (reference sequence).